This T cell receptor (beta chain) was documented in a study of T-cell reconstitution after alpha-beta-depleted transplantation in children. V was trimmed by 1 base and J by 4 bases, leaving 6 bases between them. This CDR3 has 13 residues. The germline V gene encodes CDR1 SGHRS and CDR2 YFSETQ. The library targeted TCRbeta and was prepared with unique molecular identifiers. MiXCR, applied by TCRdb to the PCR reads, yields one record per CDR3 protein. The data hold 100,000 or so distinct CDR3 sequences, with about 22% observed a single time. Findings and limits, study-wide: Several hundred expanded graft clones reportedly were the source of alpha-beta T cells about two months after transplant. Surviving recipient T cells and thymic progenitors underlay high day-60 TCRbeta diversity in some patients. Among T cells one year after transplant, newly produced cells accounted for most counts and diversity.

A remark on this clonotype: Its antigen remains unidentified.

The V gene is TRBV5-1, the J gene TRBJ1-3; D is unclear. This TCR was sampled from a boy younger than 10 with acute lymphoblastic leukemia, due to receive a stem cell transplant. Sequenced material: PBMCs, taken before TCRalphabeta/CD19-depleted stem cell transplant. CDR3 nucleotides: TGCGCCAGCAGCTTGATGTCCGGAAACACCATATATTTT. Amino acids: CASSLMSGNTIYF. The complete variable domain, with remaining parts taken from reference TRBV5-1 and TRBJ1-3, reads KAGVTQTPRYLIKTRGQQVTLSCSPISGHRSVSWYQQTPGQGLQFLFEYFSETQRNKGNFPGRFSGRQFSNSRSEMNVSTLELGDSALYLCASSLMSGNTIYFGEGSWLTVV.